This T cell receptor (beta chain) appears in the sequencing data of a study of T cells in Graves' hyperthyroidism and ophthalmopathy. Study information: Initial diagnosis, before any treatment, was when peripheral blood was collected.

RNA transcripts yielded amplified TCR beta CDR3 regions. Initially, a first-round RT-PCR of the TCR CDR3 employed the HTBI primer set. TCRdb used MiXCR to reprocess the multiplex PCR reads, holding one entry per CDR3 protein. The sample includes about 530,000 distinct CDR3 sequences, roughly 15% of them seen just once. Study conclusions and caveats: Blood shared most expanded thyroid clonotypes above 0.001.

This CDR3 spans 15 amino acids. The trim removed 0 bases at V and 3 bases at J, leaving 6 bases unmatched. CDR1 and CDR2 (germline): DFQATT, SNEGSKA (reference sequence). This clonotype was seen many times. The antigen is unknown. This sequence joins TRBV20-1 and TRBJ2-7; 9 bases line up with TRBD1. The TCR was taken from a woman aged 18-29 years with Graves' ophthalmopathy. Sequencing used blood. The CDR3 here is CSARDIRDRDYEQYF. CDR3 DNA: TGCAGTGCTAGAGATATCCGGGACAGGGACTACGAGCAGTACTTC.